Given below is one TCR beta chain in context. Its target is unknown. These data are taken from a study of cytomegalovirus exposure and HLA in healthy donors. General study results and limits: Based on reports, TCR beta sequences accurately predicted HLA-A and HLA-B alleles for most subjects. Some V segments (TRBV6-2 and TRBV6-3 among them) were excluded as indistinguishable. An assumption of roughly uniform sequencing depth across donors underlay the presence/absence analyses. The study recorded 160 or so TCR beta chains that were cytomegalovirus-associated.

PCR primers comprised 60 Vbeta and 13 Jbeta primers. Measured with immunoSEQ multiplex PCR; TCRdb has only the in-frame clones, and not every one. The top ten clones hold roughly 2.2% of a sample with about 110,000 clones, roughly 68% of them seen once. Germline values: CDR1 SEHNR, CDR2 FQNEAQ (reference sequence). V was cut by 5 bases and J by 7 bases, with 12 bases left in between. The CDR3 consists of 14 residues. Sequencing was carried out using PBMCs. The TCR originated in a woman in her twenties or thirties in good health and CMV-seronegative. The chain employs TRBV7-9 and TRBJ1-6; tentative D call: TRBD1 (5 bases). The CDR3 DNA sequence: TGTGCCAGCAGCGGGGGGACGGGGAATTCACCCCTCCACTTT. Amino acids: CASSGGTGNSPLHF.